This record looks at one TCR beta chain sequence and its context. This sample is drawn from a study of blood T cell repertoires in COVID-19. The CDR3 is 16 amino acids. J lost 5 bases, V lost 4 bases, and 12 bases had no gene match. Germline CDR1 and CDR2: MGHRA and YSYEKL. The protocol was immunoSEQ multiplex PCR, while the TCRdb copy is restricted to in-frame clones and leaves out a portion. The data hold 150,000 to 170,000 clones, with 65% to 90% observed a single time. The sequence was collected from a woman between 55 and 75 years old with COVID-19, enrolled during active disease. V gene TRBV4-1 combines with J gene TRBJ1-2; the match to TRBD1 covers 8 bases. Material for sequencing was peripheral blood. CDR3 sequence (DNA): TGCGCCAGCAGCCTAAGCATGGGACAGGAGGAATATGGCTACACCTTC. It yields the protein CASSLSMGQEEYGYTF.